This TCR beta chain was obtained from a study of T cell responses to AZD1222 COVID-19 vaccine. Findings and limits, study-wide: Rises in breadth and depth of Spike-specific TCRs came after two AZD1222 doses. Vaccine-associated CD4 TCRs ranged over spike, dominating at 160-218 and 743-854. Per reports, nearly half of all spike-specific TCRs target regions that are unmutated in variants. It should be noted that donors were predominantly white British and more often female, and clonal diversity was possibly underestimated.

Generated by immunoSEQ multiplex PCR, the TCRdb table keeps only in-frame clones and is missing some. The sample yields about 120,000 clones, approximately 85% seen once. The CDR3 totals 14 residues. V lost 4 bases, J lost 5 bases, and 5 bases stayed unmatched. In germline, CDR1 is KGHDR, CDR2 SFDVKD. As to this clone: Its antigen is unidentified.

This chain links TRBV24-1 with TRBJ1-1; 8 bases are shared with TRBD1. The sample in question was peripheral blood, obtained on day 0 of MenACWY control vaccination. This receptor was identified in an adult in good health. The CDR3 nucleotides are TGTGCCACCAGTGACCCGAGACAGGGGACTGAAGCTTTCTTT. Its translation: CATSDPRQGTEAFF.